This T cell receptor beta chain was sequenced during a study of blood T cell repertoires in COVID-19. About the research overall: From the United States, Italy and Spain came samples of acute and convalescent COVID-19. Sample material is recorded as cDNA or gDNA derived from T cells, B-cell-depleted T cells, or PBMCs.

In the authors' workflow: Reference gene primer amplification in the assay estimated nucleated cell counts. TCRdb's table, derived via immunoSEQ multiplex PCR, lists solely in-frame clones and lacks some. From that table come the V and J calls and clone size; the DNA was used to work out D and trimming. The data contain over 25,000 clones, around four fifths of them singletons. What was sequenced was peripheral blood. The sequence was collected from an older man with acute or convalescent COVID-19.

CDR3 sequence: CASSQQGNEAFF. In DNA, the CDR3 is TGTGCCAGCAGTCAACAGGGGAATGAAGCTTTCTTT. This chain joins TRBV6-6 and TRBJ1-1; TRBD1 matches 7 bases. There are 12 residues in the CDR3. Germline V CDR1 and CDR2: MNHNY, SVGAGI (reference sequence). After removal of 5 bases from V and 7 bases from J, the junction contained 4 bases not matched to a gene.